This T cell receptor beta chain was captured by sequencing in a study of human T cells and chemical hapten exposure. TCRdb ran MiXCR on the RACE reads and lists one entry per CDR3 protein. The profile shows about 110,000 distinct CDR3 sequences, approximately 12% of them singletons. V dropped 5 bases and J dropped 3; count of bases not matched to a gene: 3. CDR1 MNHEY and CDR2 SVGEGT come from the germline V gene. The CDR3 is 13 residues long. Regarding time point: pre-sensitization, week 0. As for treatment: therapeutic diphenylcyclopropenone sensitization with weekly scalp DPC. The input for sequencing was whole blood, taken in connection with sensitization to the hapten diphenylcyclopropenone (DPC). This chain connects TRBV6-2 or TRBV6-3 to TRBJ2-5, with 7 bases identical to TRBD2. This receptor was obtained from a woman between 45 and 65 years old with alopecia areata. Some clones in this sample may be carry-over from other donors' samples. Written as DNA, the CDR3 is TGTGCCAGCAGTCTACGGGGGGAAGAGACCCAGTACTTC. This translates into CASSLRGEETQYF.